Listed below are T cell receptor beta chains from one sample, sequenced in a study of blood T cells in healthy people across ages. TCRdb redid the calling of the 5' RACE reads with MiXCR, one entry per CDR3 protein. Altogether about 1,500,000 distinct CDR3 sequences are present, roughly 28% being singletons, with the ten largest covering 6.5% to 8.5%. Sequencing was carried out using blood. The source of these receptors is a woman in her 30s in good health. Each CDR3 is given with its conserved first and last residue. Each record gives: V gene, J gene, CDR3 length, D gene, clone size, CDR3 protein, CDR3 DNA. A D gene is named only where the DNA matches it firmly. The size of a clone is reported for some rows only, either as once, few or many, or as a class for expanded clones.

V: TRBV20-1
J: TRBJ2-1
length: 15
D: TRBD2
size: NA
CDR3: CSASPRGTTYNEQFF
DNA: TGCAGTGCTAGTCCTCGGGGGACTACCTACAATGAGCAGTTCTTC

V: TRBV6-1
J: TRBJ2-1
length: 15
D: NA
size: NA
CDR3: CASSQRWTIYNEQFF
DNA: TGTGCCAGCAGCCAGCGCTGGACTATCTACAATGAGCAGTTCTTC

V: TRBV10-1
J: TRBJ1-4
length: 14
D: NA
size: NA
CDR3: CASSESYGNEKLFF
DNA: TGCGCCAGCAGTGAGTCTTACGGGAATGAAAAACTGTTTTTT

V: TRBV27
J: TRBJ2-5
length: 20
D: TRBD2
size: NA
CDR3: CASSARRGLADLKGYNEQYF
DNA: TGTGCCAGCAGTGCGAGGCGCGGACTAGCGGACCTTAAGGGCTACAATGAGCAGTACTTC

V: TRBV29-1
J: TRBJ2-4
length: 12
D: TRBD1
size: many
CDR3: CSAGTVKNIQYF
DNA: TGCAGCGCTGGGACAGTCAAAAACATTCAGTACTTC

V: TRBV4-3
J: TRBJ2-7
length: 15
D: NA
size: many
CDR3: CASSQDRAGWYEQYF
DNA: TGCGCCAGCAGCCAAGATCGGGCAGGGTGGTACGAGCAGTACTTC

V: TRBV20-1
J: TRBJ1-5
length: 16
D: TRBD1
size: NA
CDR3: CSAEGGTGVSNQPQHF
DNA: TGCAGTGCTGAGGGGGGGACAGGGGTTAGCAATCAGCCCCAGCATTTT

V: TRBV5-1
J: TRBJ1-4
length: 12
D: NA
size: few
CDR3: CASSFIGEKLFF
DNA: TGCGCCAGCAGTTTCATAGGGGAAAAACTGTTTTTT

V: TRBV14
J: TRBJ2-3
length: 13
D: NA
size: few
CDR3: CASSRQFTDTQYF
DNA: TGTGCCAGCAGCCGACAGTTCACAGATACGCAGTATTTT

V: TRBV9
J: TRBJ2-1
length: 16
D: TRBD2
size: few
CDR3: CASSVGILAGGDEQFF
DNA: TGTGCCAGCAGCGTAGGTATCCTAGCGGGGGGGGATGAGCAGTTCTTC

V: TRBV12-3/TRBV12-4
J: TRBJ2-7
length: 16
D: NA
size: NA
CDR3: CASSLGLVGGSYEQYF
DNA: TGTGCCAGCAGTTTGGGCTTAGTGGGGGGCTCCTACGAGCAGTACTTC

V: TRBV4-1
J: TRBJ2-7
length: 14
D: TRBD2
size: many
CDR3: CASSQGSGDYEQYF
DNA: TGCGCCAGCAGCCAAGGTAGCGGGGACTACGAGCAGTACTTC

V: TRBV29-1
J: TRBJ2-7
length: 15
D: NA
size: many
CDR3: CSVELRGLSSYEQYF
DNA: TGCAGCGTTGAGTTGCGCGGTTTAAGCTCCTACGAGCAGTACTTC

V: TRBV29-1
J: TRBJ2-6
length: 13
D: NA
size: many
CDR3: CSASGAGANVLTF
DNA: TGCAGCGCCTCAGGGGCTGGGGCCAACGTCCTGACTTTC

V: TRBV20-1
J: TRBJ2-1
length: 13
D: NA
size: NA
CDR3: CSARAGHTHEQFF
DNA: TGCAGTGCTAGAGCGGGTCACACCCATGAGCAGTTCTTC